These 27 T cell receptor beta chains came from one sample sequenced in a study of tumor and adjacent non-tumor tissue in lung cancer. This sample's RNA came from whole unsorted tissue. The library came from three nested PCR rounds adapted from ARM-PCR protocols. Via MiXCR, TCRdb re-called the multiplex PCR reads, giving one row per CDR3 protein. The table lists just over 200,000 distinct CDR3 sequences, roughly 70% of them singletons. The sample was lung tumor tissue. The receptors were sampled from a man aged 60-69 years with non-small cell lung cancer.

Note on this clonotype: A junction end diverges from the germline sequence, so it may reflect a read error. The chain uses TRBV6-1 and TRBJ1-3, with 8 bases lining up with TRBD1. Germline V gene sequence: CDR1 MNHNS, CDR2 SASEGT. The CDR3 totals 15 residues. CDR3 sequence: CTSSPGGSYGNTIYF. In DNA form, the CDR3 reads TGTACCAGCAGTCCAGGGGGCTCGTATGGAAACACCATATATTTT.

About this clonotype: The junction does not match germline at one end; this may be a read error. This rearrangement joins TRBV11-3 to TRBJ1-3, with a tentative D call TRBD1 (5 bases). Germline CDR1 reads SGHNT; CDR2 reads YENEEA. The CDR3 is 14 amino acids. Here the CDR3 DNA reads TGTGCCAGCAACAAAGGGGAATCTGGACACACCATATATTTT. This translates into CASNKGESGHTIYF.

Remarks on this clonotype: A read error may account for a junction end that differs from germline. The V gene is TRBV5-6, the J gene TRBJ1-1; tentative D call: TRBD1 (6 bases). CDR1 and CDR2 from the germline V gene are SGHDT and YYEEEE. The CDR3 covers 14 residues. The DNA for the CDR3 is TGTCCCAGCAGCTCTCAAGGGGGGGGGGCTGAAGCTTTCTTT. Its translation: CPSSSQGGGAEAFF. Variable domain in full (rest from reference TRBV5-6 and TRBJ1-1): DAGVTQSPTHLIKTRGQQVTLRCSPKSGHDTVSWYQQALGQGPQFIFQYYEEEERQRGNFPDRFSGHQFPNYSSELNVNALLLGDSALYLCPSSSQGGGAEAFFGQGTRLTVV.

The chain carries TRBV6-1 and TRBJ1-4; D remains unclear. Looked up from germline, CDR1 is MNHNS and CDR2 is SASEGT. V was pared by 6 bases and J by 3 bases, with 11 bases between. CDR3 length: 14 residues. CDR3 nucleotides: TGTGCCAGCAGACCCGGGGTCTCTAATGAAAAACTGTTTTTT. Protein sequence: CASRPGVSNEKLFF.

This clonotype has just a few counts. The chain links TRBV20-1 to TRBJ1-5; no firm D call. Germline V CDR1 and CDR2: DFQATT, SNEGSKA (reference sequence). V lost 8 bases and J 3 bases, leaving 20 bases between the germline ends. The CDR3 length is 15 residues. The CDR3: CSLQSAEQFNQPQHF. The CDR3 DNA sequence: TGCAGTCTTCAGAGTGCGGAACAGTTCAATCAGCCCCAGCATTTT.

Note on this clonotype: A read error may be the cause here, since a much bigger clone is one base away. The chain links TRBV29-1 to TRBJ2-7, with 14 nucleotides matching TRBD2. The germline gives CDR1 SQVTM, CDR2 ANQGSEA. The CDR3 covers 15 residues. CDR3 in DNA: TGCATCGTCAACGGACTAGCGGGAGGCAATTACGAGCAGTACTTC. Amino acid sequence: CIVNGLAGGNYEQYF.

V gene TRBV6-5 combines with J gene TRBJ2-7; D perhaps matches TRBD2 (5 bases). This CDR3 is 15 amino acids long. Trimming shortened V by 8 bases and J by 4 bases, and 21 bases separated the two germline ends. The V gene's germline CDR1 is MNHEY and CDR2 SVGAGI. Here the CDR3 reads CASGNEGVIRYEQYF. For the CDR3, the DNA is TGTGCCAGCGGCAATGAGGGAGTCATTCGATACGAGCAGTACTTC.

The chain has TRBV6-5 and TRBJ2-1, with 12 bases that match TRBD2. The CDR3 consists of 15 residues. Germline CDR1 and CDR2: MNHEY and SVGAGI. The junction had 11 bases not matched to a gene; V was cut back by 6 bases and J by 11 bases. Here the CDR3 DNA reads TGTGCCAGCAGCTTAAGACTAGCGGGAGCCAACAAGCAGTTCTTC. Translation: CASSLRLAGANKQFF.

This clonotype was found many times. This chain joins TRBV6-6 and TRBJ1-2; D perhaps matches TRBD1 (5 bases). Germline V gives CDR1 MNHNY, CDR2 SVGAGI (reference sequence). V shed 2 bases and J shed 6 bases, with 10 bases lying between them. There are 13 residues in the CDR3. The CDR3 coding sequence is TGTGCCAGCAGTTACGGGGGGAGGAATGGCTACACCTTC. Encoded protein: CASSYGGRNGYTF.

The rearrangement links TRBV4-1 to TRBJ2-5; D remains unclear. CDR3 size: 14 residues. CDR1 is MGHRA and CDR2 is YSYEKL in the germline V gene. V lost 2 bases and J 3 bases, leaving 10 bases between the germline ends. CDR3 amino acids: CASSQQTGKETQYF. CDR3 nucleotides: TGCGCCAGCAGCCAACAAACTGGTAAAGAGACCCAGTACTTC.

The V gene is TRBV12-3 or TRBV12-4, the J gene TRBJ1-6; D remains unclear. This CDR3 contains 14 residues. CDR3 sequence (DNA): TGTGCTAGCGCTCCTTGGGCGTATAATTCACCCCTCCACTTT. Encoded protein: CASAPWAYNSPLHF.

This chain links TRBV20-1 with TRBJ2-5; no definite D call. This CDR3 comprises 13 residues. V was trimmed by 2 bases and J by 2 bases, leaving 9 bases between them. From germline, CDR1 is DFQATT and CDR2 SNEGSKA (reference sequence). CDR3 region: CSARLDYQETQYF. As DNA, the CDR3 is TGCAGTGCTAGACTAGATTATCAAGAGACCCAGTACTTC.

Comment on this clonotype: This may arise from a read error, as a much more abundant clone is one base away. V is TRBV20-1 and J is TRBJ2-5, with D maybe TRBD1 (6 bases). Trimming cost V 7 bases and J 4 bases, with 13 bases left between them. The CDR3 spans 12 residues. Germline values: CDR1 DFQATT, CDR2 SNEGSKA (reference sequence). CDR3 sequence reads: CSVIQGSETQYF. DNA for the CDR3: TGCAGTGTTATACAGGGATCAGAGACCCAGTACTTC.

Of note for this clonotype: A junction end diverges from the germline sequence, so it may reflect a read error. The V call is TRBV20-1, the J call TRBJ2-3; D is possibly TRBD2 (5 bases). The CDR3 is 14 amino acids. The germline gives CDR1 DFQATT, CDR2 SNEGSKA (reference sequence). CDR3 protein: CSARVQPSTDTRYF. CDR3 DNA: TGCAGTGCTAGAGTGCAGCCTAGCACAGATACGCGGTATTTT.

Notes on this clonotype: This CDR3 fails to terminate in the conserved phenylalanine or tryptophan, so it likely reflects a read error. The chain couples TRBV11-2 to TRBJ1-6; D remains unclear. Germline CDR1 reads SGHAT; CDR2 reads FQNNGV. This CDR3 comprises 13 residues. The CDR3 DNA is TGTGTCAGCAGCTTAGAGTCGAGAGGACCCCTCCACATT. It specifies CVSSLESRGPLHI.

This clonotype was observed once. This may be a read error: a much more frequent sequence differs by one nucleotide. In nucleotides, the CDR3 is TGTGCCAGCAGTTACTCTAAGCGTAAGTACACCGGGGAGCTGTTTTTT. Protein: CASSYSKRKYTGELFF. The chain links TRBV6-5 to TRBJ2-2, with D uncertain. Germline lookup yields CDR1 MNHEY and CDR2 SVGAGI. Trimming left V 0 bases short and J 3 bases short, with 11 bases between. This CDR3 contains 16 residues.

This clonotype was found a few times. Just one base apart from a much larger clone, this may be a read error. The chain recombines TRBV12-3 or TRBV12-4 with TRBJ2-7; 11 bases match TRBD2. The CDR3 is 14 residues long. CDR3 DNA: TGTGCCAGCAGCGACGGGACTAGCGGCTACGTGCAGTACTTC. Translating it yields CASSDGTSGYVQYF.

This clonotype was seen once. One base away lies a much larger clone, so this may be a sequencing read error. This chain connects TRBV5-6 to TRBJ1-6; unclear D gene. This CDR3 has 14 amino acids. Looked up from germline, CDR1 is SGHDT and CDR2 is YYEEEE. The CDR3 sequence: CASSLPRYDSPFHF. DNA of the CDR3: TGTGCCAGCAGCTTGCCTAGATACGATTCACCCTTCCACTTT.

This clonotype has only a few counts. The J gene is TRBJ1-1, the V gene TRBV20-1, with 7 bases fitting TRBD1. Unmatched junction bases numbered 8, after V lost 5 bases and J lost 2 bases. In germline, CDR1 is DFQATT, CDR2 SNEGSKA (reference sequence). This CDR3 is 14 amino acids long. This CDR3 is CSADRDRINTEAFF. The CDR3 DNA reads as TGCAGTGCTGACCGGGACAGAATAAACACTGAAGCTTTCTTT.

The rearrangement joins TRBV20-1 to TRBJ2-7; TRBD1 might be the D (5 bases). CDR3 length: 11 amino acids. Germline lookup yields CDR1 DFQATT and CDR2 SNEGSKA (reference sequence). Trimming took 5 bases from V and 6 from J, leaving 11 bases between them. The CDR3 sequence is CSAHSGPEQYF. The CDR3, as DNA: TGCAGTGCTCATTCAGGGCCCGAGCAGTACTTC.

Details on this clonotype: A much more abundant neighbour one base away suggests this may be a read error. The V call is TRBV6-1, the J call TRBJ2-1; TRBD2 agrees at 7 bases. J was trimmed by 8 bases and V by 5 bases; bases with no gene match: 15. Germline V CDR1 and CDR2: MNHNS, SASEGT. The CDR3 spans 16 residues. The DNA for the CDR3 is TGTGCCAGCAGTCACTCAGGGACTATCGGGTCCGATGAGCAGTTCTTC. This gives the protein CASSHSGTIGSDEQFF.

The chain carries TRBV6-5 and TRBJ2-6; D gene unclear. The CDR3 is 16 amino acids. The germline CDR1 and CDR2 sequences are MNHEY and SVGAGI. The V and J ends lost 2 bases and 0 bases respectively, with 8 bases between them. This chain's CDR3 is CASSYTADSGANVLTF. Written as DNA, the CDR3 is TGTGCCAGCAGTTACACTGCCGACTCTGGGGCCAACGTCCTGACTTTC.

A few counts support this clonotype. This chain uses TRBV6-1 with TRBJ1-1; D may be TRBD1 (5 bases). The CDR3 has 14 residues. V gave up 2 bases and J gave up 6 bases, with 13 bases separating them. The germline CDR1 and CDR2 sequences are MNHNS and SASEGT. The DNA for the CDR3 is TGTGCCAGCAGTGAAACGAGGCGGGACTCTGAAGCTTTCTTT. It encodes CASSETRRDSEAFF.

The chain is built from TRBV5-5 and TRBJ2-5; 7 bases agree with TRBD1. This CDR3 is built from 13 residues. Trimming removed 9 bases from V and 1 base from J; junction bases left unmatched: 6. CDR1 is SGHKS and CDR2 is YYEKEE in the germline V gene (reference sequence). The CDR3 DNA reads as TGTGCCAACAGGAGACAGGGCCAAGAGACCCAGTACTTC. This translates into CANRRQGQETQYF.

There are a few counts of this clonotype. The chain has TRBV11-2 and TRBJ2-1; TRBD2 aligns across 11 bases. The CDR3 is 16 amino acids. CDR1 and CDR2 from the germline V gene are SGHAT and FQNNGV. V shed 5 bases and J 0 bases; nucleotides not matched to a gene: 3. The CDR3 coding sequence is TGTGCCAGCAGCCTAGCGGGAGGAAGCTCCTACAATGAGCAGTTCTTC. It is translated as CASSLAGGSSYNEQFF.

This clonotype has only one observation. A much larger clonotype is one base distant, so this may be a read error. The chain employs TRBV5-1 and TRBJ2-3, with 9 bases aligning to TRBD1. This CDR3 is built from 15 residues. CDR1 SGHRS and CDR2 YFSETQ come from the germline V gene. The CDR3: CASSNRDRVTDTQSF. The CDR3 DNA sequence: TGCGCCAGCAGCAACCGGGACAGGGTCACAGATACGCAGTCTTTT.

A few counts support this clonotype. V gene TRBV6-5 combines with J gene TRBJ2-7, with unresolved D. The V and J ends lost 7 bases and 7 bases respectively, with 20 bases between them. Germline CDR1 and CDR2: MNHEY and SVGAGI. The CDR3 sequence is 14 residues long. CDR3 DNA: TGTGCCAGCATTGCGGCTATGGATCTAGGAGAGCAGTACTTC. This translates into CASIAAMDLGEQYF.